These 2 T cell receptor beta chains were all obtained from the same sample, sequenced in a study of cytotoxic CD8 clonotypes in ibrutinib-treated CLL (dated by TCRdb to the early 2020s). The sample's time point label, in plain terms: around 25 months on ibrutinib. Libraries were built with the immunoSEQ multiplex PCR assay. In its TCRdb copy, this immuneACCESS table keeps in-frame sequences only and misses some clones. Where compared with another copy, unresolved V genes explain less than half of these, and the others have no known cause. The table for this sample lists some 50,000 clones; 57% of them were counted only once. 25% to 30% of the sample is taken by the ten largest. The sample in question was PBMCs, obtained after 24 months of ibrutinib treatment. The receptors were gathered from a human donor with chronic lymphocytic leukemia.

The sample holds a few counts of this clone. This chain uses TRBV2 with TRBJ1-1, with D tentatively TRBD1 (5 bases). Looked up from germline, CDR1 is SNHLY and CDR2 is FYNNEI. The V and J ends lost 7 bases and 1 base respectively, with 13 bases between them. The CDR3 extends over 14 amino acids. The CDR3 DNA reads as TGTGCCAGCACCAAAGCGGGGGGGAACACTGAAGCTTTCTTT. The encoded protein is CASTKAGGNTEAFF.

This clone was observed a handful of times. The chain uses TRBV6-1 and TRBJ1-5; D unresolved. The germline V gene encodes CDR1 MNHNS and CDR2 SASEGT. V dropped 1 base and J dropped 4 bases, with 5 bases sitting between them. The CDR3 is 13 residues long. CDR3 nucleotides: TGTGCCAGCAGTGAAGAGGTTAATCAGCCCCAGCATTTT. Translated, it gives CASSEEVNQPQHF.